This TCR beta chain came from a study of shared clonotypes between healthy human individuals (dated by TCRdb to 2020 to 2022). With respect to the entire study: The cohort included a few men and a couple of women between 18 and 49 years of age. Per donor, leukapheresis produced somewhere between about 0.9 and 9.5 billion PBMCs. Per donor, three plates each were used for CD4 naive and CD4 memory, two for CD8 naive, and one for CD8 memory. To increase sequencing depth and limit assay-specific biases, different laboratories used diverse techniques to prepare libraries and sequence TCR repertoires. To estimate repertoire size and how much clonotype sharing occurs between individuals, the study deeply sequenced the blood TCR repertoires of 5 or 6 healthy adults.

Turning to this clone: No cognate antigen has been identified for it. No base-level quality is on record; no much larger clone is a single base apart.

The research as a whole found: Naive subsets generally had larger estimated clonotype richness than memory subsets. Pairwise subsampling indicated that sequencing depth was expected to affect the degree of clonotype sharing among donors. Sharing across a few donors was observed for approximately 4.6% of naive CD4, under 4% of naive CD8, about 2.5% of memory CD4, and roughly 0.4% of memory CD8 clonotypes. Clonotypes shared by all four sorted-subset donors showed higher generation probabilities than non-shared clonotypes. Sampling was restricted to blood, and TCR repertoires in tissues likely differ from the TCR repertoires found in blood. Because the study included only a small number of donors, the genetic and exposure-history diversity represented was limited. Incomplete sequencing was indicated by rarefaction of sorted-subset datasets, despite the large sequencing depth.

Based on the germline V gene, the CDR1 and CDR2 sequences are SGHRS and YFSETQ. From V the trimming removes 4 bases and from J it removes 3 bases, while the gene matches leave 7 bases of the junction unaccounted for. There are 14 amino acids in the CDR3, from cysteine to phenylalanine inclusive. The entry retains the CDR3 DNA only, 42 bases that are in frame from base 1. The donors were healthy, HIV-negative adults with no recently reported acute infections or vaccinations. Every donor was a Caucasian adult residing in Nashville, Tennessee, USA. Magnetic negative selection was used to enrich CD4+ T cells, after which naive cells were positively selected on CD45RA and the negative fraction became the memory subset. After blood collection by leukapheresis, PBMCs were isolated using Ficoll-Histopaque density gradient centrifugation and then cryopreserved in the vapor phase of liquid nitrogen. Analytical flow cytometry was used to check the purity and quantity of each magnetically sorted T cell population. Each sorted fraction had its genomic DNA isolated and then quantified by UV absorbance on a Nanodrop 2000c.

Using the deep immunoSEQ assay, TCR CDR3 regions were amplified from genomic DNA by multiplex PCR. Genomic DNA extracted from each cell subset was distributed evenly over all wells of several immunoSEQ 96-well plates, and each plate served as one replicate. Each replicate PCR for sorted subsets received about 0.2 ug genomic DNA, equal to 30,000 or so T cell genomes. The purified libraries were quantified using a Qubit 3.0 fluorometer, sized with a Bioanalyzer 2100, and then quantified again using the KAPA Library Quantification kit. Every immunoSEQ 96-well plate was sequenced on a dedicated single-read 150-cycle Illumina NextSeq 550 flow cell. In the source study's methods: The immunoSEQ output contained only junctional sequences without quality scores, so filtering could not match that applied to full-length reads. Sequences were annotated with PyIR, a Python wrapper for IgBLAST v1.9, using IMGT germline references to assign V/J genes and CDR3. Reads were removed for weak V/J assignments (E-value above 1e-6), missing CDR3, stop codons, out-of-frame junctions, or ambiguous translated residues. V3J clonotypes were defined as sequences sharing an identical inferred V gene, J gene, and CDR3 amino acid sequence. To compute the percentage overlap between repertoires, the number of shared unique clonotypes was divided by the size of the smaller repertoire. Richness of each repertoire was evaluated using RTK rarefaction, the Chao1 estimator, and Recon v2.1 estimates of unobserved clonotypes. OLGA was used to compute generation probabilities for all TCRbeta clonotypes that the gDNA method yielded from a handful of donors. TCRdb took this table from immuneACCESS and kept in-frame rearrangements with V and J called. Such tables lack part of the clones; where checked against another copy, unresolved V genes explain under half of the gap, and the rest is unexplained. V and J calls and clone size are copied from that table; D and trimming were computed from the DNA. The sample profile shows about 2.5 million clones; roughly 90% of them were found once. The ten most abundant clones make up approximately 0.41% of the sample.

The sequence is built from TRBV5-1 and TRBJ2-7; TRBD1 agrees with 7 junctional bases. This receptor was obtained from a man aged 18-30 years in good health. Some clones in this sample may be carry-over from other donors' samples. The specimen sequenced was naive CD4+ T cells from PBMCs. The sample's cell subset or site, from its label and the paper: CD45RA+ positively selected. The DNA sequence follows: TGCGCCAGCAGCCCACGGGACAGCGACTACGAGCAGTACTTC. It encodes CASSPRDSDYEQYF.